This T cell receptor beta chain derives from a study of T cell responses to AZD1222 COVID-19 vaccine. For the study at large: Analyses pooled second doses at about 4 or about 12 weeks. Study-level points and caveats: Receipt of two AZD1222 doses was followed by a rise in Spike-specific TCR breadth and depth. Regions 160-218 and 743-854 dominated among vaccine-associated CD4 TCRs spanning spike. Reports say nearly half of spike-specific TCRs go after unmutated variant regions.

Germline CDR1 KGHSH, CDR2 LQKENI. Trimming stripped 5 bases from V and 3 bases from J, with 10 bases between. This CDR3 region has 13 residues. The assay was immunoSEQ multiplex PCR, and TCRdb's table has in-frame clones only and misses some. The sample has more than 110,000 clones; about 92% are singletons. As regards this clone: Its cognate antigen is unknown.

The source material was peripheral blood, sampled on day 0 of AZD1222 vaccination. The receptor comes from an adult in good health. This chain connects TRBV18 to TRBJ1-2; TRBD1 is a possible D gene (5 bases). CDR3 protein: CASSSDKYYGYTF. The CDR3 DNA reads TGTGCCAGCTCATCGGACAAATACTATGGCTACACCTTC. Filled out from reference TRBV18 and TRBJ1-2, the complete variable domain reads NAGVMQNPRHLVRRRGQEARLRCSPMKGHSHVYWYRQLPEEGLKFMVYLQKENIIDESGMPKERFSAEFPKEGPSILRIQQVVRGDSAAYFCASSSDKYYGYTFGSGTRLTVV.